The next 13 T cell receptor beta chains were all read from a single sample in a study of blood T cell repertoires in COVID-19. Using immunoSEQ multiplex PCR, the repertoire was profiled, and TCRdb retains in-frame clones only, with some absent. The repertoire holds 130,000 or so clones, with roughly 90% as singletons. The specimen was peripheral blood. Receptor source: a man in his 60s with COVID-19, enrolled during active disease.

The V and J genes are TRBV29-1 and TRBJ2-7, with 7 positions matching TRBD2. This CDR3 contains 15 residues. V shed 0 bases and J 3 bases; nucleotides not matched to a gene: 8. The germline V gene encodes CDR1 SQVTM and CDR2 ANQGSEA. This CDR3 is CSVEDRTGGNYEQYF. As DNA, the CDR3 is TGCAGCGTTGAAGATCGGACGGGGGGAAACTACGAGCAGTACTTC.

The rearrangement links TRBV11-2 to TRBJ2-1; tentatively, D is TRBD1 (6 bases). Germline assignment: CDR1 SGHAT and CDR2 FQNNGV. Between the trimmed V and J ends, which lost 4 bases and 7 bases, there was a span of 11 bases. The CDR3 is made up of 13 amino acids. The CDR3 sequence: CASSSTQGNEQFF. The CDR3 DNA sequence: TGTGCCAGCAGCTCAACACAGGGTAATGAGCAGTTCTTC.

This clone was found once. The chain links TRBV28 to TRBJ1-6; the match to TRBD1 covers 11 bases. The germline gives CDR1 MDHEN, CDR2 SYDVKM. This CDR3 is 15 amino acids long. V lost 7 bases and J lost 11; bases outside the gene matches: 10. Here the CDR3 reads CASKISGTGGAPLHF. The CDR3 DNA sequence: TGTGCCAGCAAAATCTCAGGGACAGGGGGAGCACCCCTCCACTTT.

The V and J genes are TRBV29-1 and TRBJ2-2; D might be TRBD2 (5 bases). Germline loops: CDR1 SQVTM, CDR2 ANQGSEA. Trimming cost V 5 bases and J 3 bases, with 10 bases left between them. This CDR3 region has 13 residues. This CDR3 is CSVREGHTGELFF. The CDR3 coding sequence is TGCAGCGTTCGTGAGGGCCACACCGGGGAGCTGTTTTTT.

The V gene is TRBV5-1, the J gene TRBJ2-7; D perhaps matches TRBD2 (7 bases). Germline CDR1 SGHRS, CDR2 YFSETQ. CDR3 length: 16 residues. V lost 5 bases to trimming and J lost 4 bases, with 22 bases between them. CDR3 amino acids: CASSRGPSGGWYEQYF. Written as DNA, the CDR3 is TGCGCCAGCAGTCGGGGACCGTCGGGGGGCTGGTACGAGCAGTACTTC.

The V call is TRBV27, the J call TRBJ1-1; a weak D match, TRBD1 (5 bases). The germline gives CDR1 MNHEY, CDR2 SMNVEV (reference sequence). The CDR3 is made up of 14 amino acids. V was trimmed by 3 bases and J by 4 bases, leaving 12 bases between them. The CDR3 nucleotides are TGTGCCAGCAGTTTGACGGGGGAGGGCACTGAAGCTTTCTTT. Its translation: CASSLTGEGTEAFF.

The chain couples TRBV20-1 to TRBJ2-5; 7 nucleotides match TRBD2. The germline CDR1 and CDR2 sequences are DFQATT and SNEGSKA (reference sequence). The CDR3 consists of 13 residues. Unmatched junction bases numbered 2, after V lost 3 bases and J lost 1 base. CDR3 nucleotides: TGCAGTGCTAGTACGGGGGGCCAAGAGACCCAGTACTTC. This encodes CSASTGGQETQYF.

The genes are TRBV5-1 and TRBJ1-2, with a tentative D call TRBD1 (5 bases). This CDR3 region has 16 residues. Trimming left V 4 bases short and J 0 bases short, with 16 bases between. Germline values: CDR1 SGHRS, CDR2 YFSETQ. This CDR3 is CASSLLGQGSNYGYTF. The DNA for the CDR3 is TGCGCCAGCAGCCTATTAGGACAAGGCTCTAACTATGGCTACACCTTC. The whole variable domain, remainder taken from reference TRBV5-1 and TRBJ1-2, is KAGVTQTPRYLIKTRGQQVTLSCSPISGHRSVSWYQQTPGQGLQFLFEYFSETQRNKGNFPGRFSGRQFSNSRSEMNVSTLELGDSALYLCASSLLGQGSNYGYTFGSGTRLTVV.

The rearrangement links TRBV2 to TRBJ2-2; 8 bases are a match to TRBD2. The CDR3 is made up of 16 amino acids. Trimming took 6 bases from V and 3 from J; bases not matched to a gene: 9. Germline-derived CDR1 and CDR2 are SNHLY and FYNNEI. The CDR3 DNA reads as TGTGCCAGCAGATCATGGGGTAGCGGGGACACCGGGGAGCTGTTTTTT. Its protein product is CASRSWGSGDTGELFF.

This clone showed up just once. This chain uses TRBV9 with TRBJ1-1, with 8 bases that match TRBD1. V dropped 1 base and J dropped 6; count of bases not matched to a gene: 2. The CDR3 length is 13 residues. Germline CDR1 is SGDLS and CDR2 is YYNGEE. This CDR3 is CASSVLDRAEAFF. CDR3 coding DNA: TGTGCCAGCAGCGTACTGGACAGGGCTGAAGCTTTCTTT.

A single count supports this clone. The gene calls are TRBV7-9 and TRBJ1-4; the D gene is possibly TRBD1 (6 bases). The CDR3 sequence is 15 residues long. V gave up 2 bases and J gave up 5 bases, with 12 bases separating them. CDR1 is SEHNR and CDR2 is FQNEAQ in the germline V gene (reference sequence). The CDR3 DNA reads as TGTGCCAGCAGCTTAAAACAGGGCGTCAATGAAAAACTGTTTTTT. Amino acids: CASSLKQGVNEKLFF.

This chain links TRBV11-2 with TRBJ2-7; 7 bases match TRBD2. The CDR3 contains 15 residues. The germline gives CDR1 SGHAT, CDR2 FQNNGV. The V and J ends lost 1 base and 0 bases, in that order; junction bases with no gene match: 3. This CDR3 reads CASSLVGGGSYEQYF. The CDR3 nucleotides are TGTGCCAGCAGCTTAGTTGGGGGGGGCTCCTACGAGCAGTACTTC.

The genes are TRBV24-1 and TRBJ1-5; D unclear. V gave up 2 bases and J gave up 7 bases, with 14 bases separating them. Germline CDR1 is KGHDR and CDR2 is SFDVKD. There are 15 residues in the CDR3. The chain's CDR3 is CATSDSTESRQPQHF. As DNA, the CDR3 is TGTGCCACCAGTGATTCGACGGAGAGTCGGCAGCCCCAGCATTTT.